This is a list of T cell receptor beta chains from one sample in a study of T cell repertoires in cytomegalovirus infection. These receptors have no identified antigens. TCRdb ran MiXCR on the reads and lists one entry per CDR3 protein. The sample consists of roughly 990,000 distinct CDR3 sequences, roughly a third of them appearing once. The sequenced sample was cultured CD8+ T cells from PBMCs, obtained from culture after CMV antigen stimulation. Receptors were obtained from a human donor in good health (CMV status not recorded). Some clones in this sample may be carry-over from other donors' samples. The CDR3 runs from the conserved cysteine through the conserved F or W. The D gene is left open where the match is weak. Clone size is given for some rows only: seen once, a few or many times, or a class if the clone is expanded.

d_gene	v_gene	j_gene	abundance	CDR3aa	CDR3nt
NA	TRBV4-1	TRBJ2-2	NA	CASYEGAGDTGELFF	TGCGCCAGCTATGAAGGGGCCGGAGACACCGGGGAGCTGTTTTTT
NA	TRBV24-1	TRBJ2-2	NA	CATRENTGELFF	TGTGCCACCAGGGAGAACACCGGGGAGCTGTTTTTT
TRBD2	TRBV20-1	TRBJ2-7	few	CSALAAGGSRYEQYF	TGCAGTGCCCTTGCGGCCGGGGGGTCTCGCTACGAGCAGTACTTC
TRBD1	TRBV12-3/TRBV12-4	TRBJ1-5	many	CASSPTGSNQPQHF	TGTGCCAGCAGCCCGACAGGGAGCAATCAGCCCCAGCATTTT
NA	TRBV19	TRBJ1-2	NA	CAAGSTKEGYTF	TGTGCCGCCGGTTCCACTAAGGAAGGCTACACCTTC
TRBD1	TRBV5-4	TRBJ2-1	many	CASRPAGGPVGEQFF	TGTGCCAGCAGACCAGCAGGGGGCCCCGTGGGTGAGCAGTTCTTC
NA	TRBV11-2	TRBJ2-1	NA	CASGYRATNEQFF	TGTGCCAGCGGCTACAGGGCTACCAATGAGCAGTTCTTC
NA	TRBV19	TRBJ2-7	few	CASRRKDNSYEQYF	TGTGCCAGTAGGCGAAAGGACAACTCCTACGAGCAGTACTTC
TRBD2	TRBV20-1	TRBJ2-1	NA	CSAPGLAGGLNEQFF	TGCAGTGCCCCCGGACTAGCGGGGGGGCTGAATGAGCAGTTCTTC
NA	TRBV3-1	TRBJ1-2	NA	CASSQAPGQSGYTF	TGTGCCAGCAGCCAAGCTCCCGGACAGTCGGGCTACACCTTC
NA	TRBV19	TRBJ2-6	few	CATISGANVLTF	TGTGCCACCATCTCTGGGGCCAACGTCCTGACTTTC
TRBD1	TRBV2	TRBJ2-1	NA	CTSTGTGGFNEQFF	TGTACCAGCACCGGGACAGGGGGGTTCAATGAGCAGTTCTTC
NA	TRBV27	TRBJ2-3	NA	CASSSGTSTDTQYF	TGTGCCAGCAGTTCAGGGACTAGCACAGATACGCAGTATTTT
NA	TRBV9	TRBJ2-5	NA	CASSSGGGGGPPRETQYF	TGTGCCAGCAGCTCTGGAGGGGGCGGGGGTCCCCCAAGGGAGACCCAGTACTTC